At least ten counts were recorded for the clone carrying this T cell receptor beta chain. As yet, its antigen is unknown. Looked up from germline, CDR1 is SGHRS and CDR2 is YFSETQ. V dropped 4 bases and J dropped 2; count of bases not matched to a gene: 8. The length of the CDR3 is 17 residues. In each sequencing run, over 160 million TCR-beta sequences were generated from 15-18 subjects. Each CDR3 protein is one row after TCRdb ran MiXCR on the 5' RACE reads. The profile covers around 83,000 distinct CDR3 sequences, with over 12% appearing a single time and approximately 7.5% taken by the ten largest. The data were taken from a study of neurological immune-mediated disorders. Whole-study results and caveats: None of the CDR3 amino acid sequences of expanded clones recurred across subjects, suggesting private repertoires in all groups.

From 2 million PBMCs stored at -80 C, the unsorted libraries were generated. The chain has TRBV5-1 and TRBJ2-7; 14 bases align to TRBD2. This sequence was found in a woman in her forties or fifties in good health. Material: PBMCs. The CDR3 sequence: CASSRDPGLAGAYEQYF. The DNA for the CDR3 is TGCGCCAGCAGCCGTGACCCGGGACTAGCGGGGGCCTACGAGCAGTACTTC.